The T cell receptor beta chain described here comes from a study of CD4 T cells in relation to SARS-CoV-2 and coronaviruses. Produced via immunoSEQ multiplex PCR; TCRdb's table is partial and in-frame only. The sample shows around 23,000 clones, around three quarters of them seen only once. Trimming removed 8 bases at V and 6 bases at J, with 17 bases between. This CDR3 comprises 13 residues. To note about this clone: What it binds is unknown.

The unexposed donors gave CD4+ T cells in about 2010-2019, prior to COVID-19. After around nine days of culture, CD4+ T cells were isolated. The sample comprised CD4+ T cells from PBMCs, cultured in vitro. The sequence came from a human donor in good health. The rearrangement joins TRBV12-3 or TRBV12-4 to TRBJ2-7, with D possibly being TRBD2 (5 bases). In DNA form, the CDR3 reads TGTGCCAGCGCCACCGACCGCGGGTTCGAGCAGTACTTC. Translating it yields CASATDRGFEQYF.